Following are 10 T cell receptor beta chains from one sample sequenced in a study of OX40 agonist ivuxolimab in advanced cancers. Profiled with immunoSEQ multiplex PCR; TCRdb holds only in-frame clones, not every one. Counted here are tens of thousands of clones, approximately 90% occurring once; the ten biggest clones make up roughly 0.66%. Source: CD4+ or CD8+ T cells sorted from blood, taken in a trial of the OX40 agonist ivuxolimab. The receptors were sampled from an adult with an advanced solid tumor such as melanoma, head and neck, liver or kidney cancer.

This clone was seen more than once but under ten times. The chain carries TRBV10-3 and TRBJ2-1; D possibly corresponds to TRBD1 (5 bases). The germline CDR1 and CDR2 sequences are ENHRY and SYGVKD. Trimming stripped 7 bases from V and 6 bases from J, with 13 bases between. The CDR3 extends over 13 amino acids. Written as DNA, the CDR3 is TGTGCCATCAAAGGGGTTCAGATCAATGAGCAGTTCTTC. Its protein product is CAIKGVQINEQFF.

In this sample, this clone turned up a few times. The chain uses TRBV29-1 and TRBJ1-5; 8 nucleotides agree with TRBD1. Germline values: CDR1 SQVTM, CDR2 ANQGSEA. This CDR3 comprises 13 residues. Trimming at V came to 4 bases and at J to 7 bases, leaving 6 bases not matched to a gene. The CDR3 reads CSVGDRGGQPQHF. CDR3 nucleotides: TGCAGCGTTGGAGACAGGGGAGGGCAGCCCCAGCATTTT.

This clone occurred once. V and J are TRBV15 and TRBJ2-1, with 7 bases aligning to TRBD1. This CDR3 region has 13 residues. Germline CDR1 is LNHNV and CDR2 is YYDKDF (reference sequence). V lost 1 base, J lost 9 bases, and 3 bases stayed unmatched. The CDR3 DNA is TGTGCCACCAGCAGAGTAGGGGGCCTTGAGCAGTTCTTC. Translation: CATSRVGGLEQFF.

This clone has only one observation. The chain uses TRBV11-2 and TRBJ2-7, with D perhaps matching TRBD2 (6 bases). Trimming removed 3 bases at V and 3 bases at J, with 12 bases between. Germline values: CDR1 SGHAT, CDR2 FQNNGV. The length of the CDR3 is 14 residues. DNA for the CDR3: TGTGCCAGCAGCTTGGAGGGGACCTTCTACGAGCAGTACTTC. This gives the protein CASSLEGTFYEQYF.

The rearrangement uses TRBV28 and TRBJ1-5; TRBD1 matches 7 bases. The V gene's germline CDR1 is MDHEN and CDR2 SYDVKM. There are 19 residues in the CDR3. Losses at the gene ends were 6 bases for V and 0 bases for J; bases not matched to a gene: 17. This chain's CDR3 is CASRWMGQFLSYSNQPQHF. In nucleotides, the CDR3 is TGTGCCAGCAGATGGATGGGACAGTTTTTATCTTATAGCAATCAGCCCCAGCATTTT.

The J gene is TRBJ2-7, the V gene TRBV7-2; D is perhaps TRBD2 (5 bases). CDR3 length: 15 amino acids. The V gene's germline CDR1 is SGHTA and CDR2 FQGNSA. V was pared by 1 base and J by 5 bases, with 15 bases between. The CDR3: CASSLVSTSSNEQYF. In nucleotides, the CDR3 is TGTGCCAGCAGCTTAGTCTCCACGTCTAGCAACGAGCAGTACTTC. The full variable domain, its missing parts supplied by reference TRBV7-2 and TRBJ2-7, is GAGVSQSPSNKVTEKGKDVELRCDPISGHTALYWYRQSLGQGLEFLIYFQGNSAPDKSGLPSDRFSAERTGGSVSTLTIQRTQQEDSAVYLCASSLVSTSSNEQYFGPGTRLTVT.

V is TRBV5-8 and J is TRBJ1-2; 8 nucleotides line up with TRBD1. This CDR3 spans 14 amino acids. CDR1 is SGHTS and CDR2 is YDEGEE in the germline V gene. V gave up 4 bases and J gave up 4 bases; unmatched junction bases: 6. This chain's CDR3 is CASSQDRGGYGYTF. DNA for the CDR3: TGTGCCAGCAGCCAAGACAGGGGCGGCTATGGCTACACCTTC.

V is TRBV28 and J is TRBJ1-2; 9 nucleotides line up with TRBD1. Trimming took 4 bases from V and 2 from J; bases not matched to a gene: 2. The CDR3 has 14 amino acids. Per the germline V gene, CDR1 is MDHEN and CDR2 is SYDVKM. CDR3 in amino acids: CASSSGTGNYGYTF. The CDR3 region has the DNA TGTGCCAGCAGTTCCGGGACAGGGAACTATGGCTACACCTTC.

This sequence joins TRBV6-5 and TRBJ2-7; unclear D gene. This CDR3 has 13 amino acids. Germline CDR1 and CDR2: MNHEY and SVGAGI. Trimming removed 2 bases at V and 2 bases at J, with 7 bases between. In nucleotides, the CDR3 is TGTGCCAGCAGTTACCCCGAGCCCTACGAGCAGTACTTC. The encoded protein is CASSYPEPYEQYF.

CDR3 residues: CASSTGGKENTEAFF. The CDR3 nucleotides read TGTGCCAGCAGCACCGGGGGGAAGGAGAACACTGAAGCTTTCTTT. The chain combines TRBV21-1 with TRBJ1-1. TRBV21-1 is termed a pseudogene. The CDR3 has 15 amino acids.